The rows below give T cell receptor beta chains drawn from one sample of a study of cytomegalovirus exposure and HLA in healthy donors. Sequencing was performed with immunoSEQ multiplex PCR; in TCRdb, only in-frame clones are kept and a portion is missing. Of roughly 250,000 clones listed, roughly 86% were seen once; the top ten hold less than 1.5%. Specimen: PBMCs. These receptors were obtained from a woman aged 25-40 years in good health and CMV-seropositive. CDR3s include the opening cysteine and the closing phenylalanine or tryptophan. A D gene is named only where the DNA matches it firmly. A row's size may be missing; if present it is once, few, many or a size class.

TRBJ2-7 | - | - | TRBV21-1 | TGTGCCCACGAACGGGACAGGGGTATTGGGCAGTACTTC | CAHERDRGIGQYF
TRBJ2-1 | - | - | TRBV6-1 | TGTGCCAGCAGTCCACAGGGTTACGATGAGCAGTTCTTC | CASSPQGYDEQFF
TRBJ2-3 | - | - | TRBV30 | TGTGCCTGGAGTGTACTGGTGGTTGCAGATACGCAGTATTTT | CAWSVLVVADTQYF
TRBJ2-4 | - | - | TRBV27 | TGTGCCAGCAGTCCAACGACGGGATGGAAGGTCATTCAGTACTTC | CASSPTTGWKVIQYF
TRBJ2-7 | once | TRBD1 | TRBV2 | TGTGCCAGCCAAAACAGGGGGCGCCTGGAACAGCAGTACTTC | CASQNRGRLEQQYF
TRBJ1-5 | - | - | TRBV29-1 | TGCAGCGTTGCCACTGGCAATCAGCCCCAGCATTTT | CSVATGNQPQHF
TRBJ2-2 | few | - | TRBV9 | TGTGCCAGCAGAGGGGACTTGAACACCGGGGAGCTGTTTTTT | CASRGDLNTGELFF
TRBJ2-1 | - | TRBD1 | TRBV4-1 | TGCGCCAGCAGCCAAGATCCCGGGACAGGGGACGGTGTTGAGCAGTTCTTC | CASSQDPGTGDGVEQFF
TRBJ1-4 | once | - | TRBV2 | TGTGCCAGCAGTGAATATGGACTCATTAATGAAAAACTGTTTTTT | CASSEYGLINEKLFF
TRBJ1-5 | - | TRBD1 | TRBV19 | TGTGCCAGTAGCCGGGACAGGGAGGCGAAGCCCCAGCATTTT | CASSRDREAKPQHF
TRBJ2-5 | - | TRBD2 | TRBV10-2 | TGCGCCAGCAGTGAACTCGGGACTAGCTCTCAAGAGACCCAGTACTTC | CASSELGTSSQETQYF
TRBJ2-7 | - | - | TRBV21-1 | TGTGCCAGCAGCAAAAACAAGCGGGACTCCTACGAGCAGTACTTC | CASSKNKRDSYEQYF
TRBJ2-7 | - | TRBD1 | TRBV6-4 | TGTGCCAGCAACACATGCAGCAGGAAACGGACAGGACCTCGCTACGAGCAGTACTTC | CASNTCSRKRTGPRYEQYF
TRBJ2-5 | - | TRBD2 | TRBV9 | TGTGCCAGCAGCGCACTAGCGGGAGACAGAGAGACCCAGTACTTC | CASSALAGDRETQYF
TRBJ2-7 | - | TRBD2 | TRBV27 | TGTGCCAGCTCGGGGACTAGCGCCTCCTACGAGCAGTACTTC | CASSGTSASYEQYF
TRBJ1-5 | - | - | TRBV6-1 | TGTGCCAGCAGTGAAGGGAGGGCGAGGGTACAGCCCCAGCATTTT | CASSEGRARVQPQHF
TRBJ1-5 | - | TRBD1 | TRBV6-1 | TGTGCCAGCAATCACAGGGGTGATCAGCCCCAGCATTTT | CASNHRGDQPQHF
TRBJ2-3 | - | TRBD2 | TRBV5-1 | TGCGCCAGCAGCTTGGCCCTAGCGGGCCGCACAGATACGCAGTATTTT | CASSLALAGRTDTQYF
TRBJ1-1 | few | - | TRBV18 | TGTGCCAGCTCACGGCAGGGGTTGAACACTGAAGCTTTCTTT | CASSRQGLNTEAFF
TRBJ2-5 | - | - | TRBV30 | TGTGCCTGGAGTGGGGGCGGGACCCAGTACTTC | CAWSGGGTQYF
TRBJ2-1 | - | TRBD2 | TRBV2 | TGTGCCAGCAGCTTTAGCGGGAGTACCTCCTACAATGAGCAGTTCTTC | CASSFSGSTSYNEQFF
TRBJ2-5 | - | TRBD2 | TRBV7-9 | TGTGCCAGCAGCTTAGGGTCTGCGGGAGTAGGGACCCAGTACTTC | CASSLGSAGVGTQYF
TRBJ2-2 | - | - | TRBV2 | TGTGCCAGCAGTTTAGACCAGCTAGCGAACACCGGGGAGCTGTTTTTT | CASSLDQLANTGELFF
TRBJ2-2 | - | - | TRBV27 | TGTGCCAGCAGTCTCGGACTGACCGGGGAGCTGTTTTTT | CASSLGLTGELFF
TRBJ2-5 | - | TRBD2 | TRBV11-3 | TGTGCCAGCAGCTTATCCCCTAGCGGGTTTCAAGAGACCCAGTACTTC | CASSLSPSGFQETQYF
TRBJ1-2 | - | TRBD1 | TRBV18 | TGTGCCAGCTCACCTCGGGGGACAGGGGAGTCCTATGGCTACACCTTC | CASSPRGTGESYGYTF
TRBJ2-3 | - | TRBD2 | TRBV15 | TGTGCCACCCAATTAGCGGGGGGAAGCACAGATACGCAGTATTTT | CATQLAGGSTDTQYF
TRBJ1-1 | - | TRBD1 | TRBV6-1 | TGTGCCAGCATCCAAACCGGACAGGCAGAAGCTTTCTTT | CASIQTGQAEAFF
TRBJ2-1 | - | TRBD2 | TRBV28 | TGTGCCAGCAGTTTACGGCTAGCGGGAGGGGGGAATGAGCAGTTCTTC | CASSLRLAGGGNEQFF
TRBJ1-1 | - | - | TRBV27 | TGTGCCAGCAGTTCGAGGGGCAGGGGGAACACTGAAGCTTTCTTT | CASSSRGRGNTEAFF
TRBJ2-5 | - | TRBD1 | TRBV6-5 | TGTGCCAGCAGTCGGACAGGGAAAGAGACCCAGTACTTC | CASSRTGKETQYF
TRBJ1-5 | - | - | TRBV29-1 | TGCAGCGTTGGGGTGGAGAATCAGCCCCAGCATTTT | CSVGVENQPQHF
TRBJ1-1 | once | - | TRBV5-1 | TGCGCCAGCAGCGAAAGCTTTATGAACACTGAAGCTTTCTTT | CASSESFMNTEAFF
TRBJ2-4 | - | TRBD1 | TRBV5-1 | TGCGCCAGCAGCTTGGCGGGACAGGGAACGAACATTCAGTACTTC | CASSLAGQGTNIQYF
TRBJ2-5 | - | - | TRBV19 | TGTGCCAGTTCGGGACGGGAGTACCAAGAGACCCAGTACTTC | CASSGREYQETQYF
TRBJ2-1 | - | TRBD1 | TRBV4-2 | TGTGCCAGCAGCCAATGGACAGGGGCCAATGAGCAGTTCTTC | CASSQWTGANEQFF
TRBJ2-7 | - | - | TRBV2 | TGTGCCAGCAGTGAAGAGTATTCGGGGTTGAGGAGAGCTTTGGAGCAGTACTTC | CASSEEYSGLRRALEQYF
TRBJ2-3 | - | TRBD2 | TRBV29-1 | TGCAGCGTAGAACCGGGACTAGCCTGGGCAGATACGCAGTATTTT | CSVEPGLAWADTQYF
TRBJ2-7 | few | - | TRBV19 | TGTGCCAGTACGGCGGGAAGCTCCTACGAGCAGTACTTC | CASTAGSSYEQYF
TRBJ1-1 | few | - | TRBV4-1 | TGCGCCAGCAGCCACCCGACAGAGGCCACCCCGAGGAACACTGAAGCTTTCTTT | CASSHPTEATPRNTEAFF
TRBJ2-7 | - | TRBD1 | TRBV4-2 | TGTGCCAGCAGCCCGGAACCGGGACAGGGAACCTACGAGCAGTACTTC | CASSPEPGQGTYEQYF
TRBJ2-7 | - | - | TRBV27 | TGTGCCAGCAGTTTAGCGGCTGTAGCCTACGAGCAGTACTTC | CASSLAAVAYEQYF
TRBJ1-1 | - | - | TRBV12-2 | TGTGCAAGTCGCAACAGGGAACGGGATACTGAAGCTTTCTTT | CASRNRERDTEAFF
TRBJ1-2 | - | TRBD1 | TRBV29-1 | TGCAGCGGAGGACAGGGGGCGGGCTATGGCTACACCTTC | CSGGQGAGYGYTF
TRBJ2-5 | - | - | TRBV4-1 | TGCGCCAGCAGTCAGTCAGTCGGGGAGACCCAGTACTTC | CASSQSVGETQYF
TRBJ2-7 | - | TRBD2 | TRBV5-1 | TGCGCCAGCAGCGACCCGGGACTAGCGGTCTACGAGCAGTACTTC | CASSDPGLAVYEQYF
TRBJ2-7 | once | - | TRBV27 | TGTGCCAGCAGCAACTCAGCGGGCTACTCCTACGAGCAGTACTTC | CASSNSAGYSYEQYF
TRBJ2-7 | - | - | TRBV6-1 | TGTGCCAGTAAACAGGGTTATGGTACCTACGAGCAGTACTTC | CASKQGYGTYEQYF
TRBJ2-7 | - | - | TRBV5-6 | TGTGCCAGCAGCTTCGTACGGCGGGAAGGGGACGAGCAGTACTTC | CASSFVRREGDEQYF
TRBJ2-1 | once | - | TRBV27 | TGTGCCAGCAGTTTTTCCTGGGGGGAATCCTACAATGAGCAGTTCTTC | CASSFSWGESYNEQFF
TRBJ2-1 | - | - | TRBV2 | TGTGCCAGCAGTGACCACGTGAGCTCCTACAATGAGCAGTTCTTC | CASSDHVSSYNEQFF
TRBJ2-7 | - | - | TRBV10-3 | TGTGCCATCAGTGAGTCGGGAGAGGCCTACGAGCAGTACTTC | CAISESGEAYEQYF